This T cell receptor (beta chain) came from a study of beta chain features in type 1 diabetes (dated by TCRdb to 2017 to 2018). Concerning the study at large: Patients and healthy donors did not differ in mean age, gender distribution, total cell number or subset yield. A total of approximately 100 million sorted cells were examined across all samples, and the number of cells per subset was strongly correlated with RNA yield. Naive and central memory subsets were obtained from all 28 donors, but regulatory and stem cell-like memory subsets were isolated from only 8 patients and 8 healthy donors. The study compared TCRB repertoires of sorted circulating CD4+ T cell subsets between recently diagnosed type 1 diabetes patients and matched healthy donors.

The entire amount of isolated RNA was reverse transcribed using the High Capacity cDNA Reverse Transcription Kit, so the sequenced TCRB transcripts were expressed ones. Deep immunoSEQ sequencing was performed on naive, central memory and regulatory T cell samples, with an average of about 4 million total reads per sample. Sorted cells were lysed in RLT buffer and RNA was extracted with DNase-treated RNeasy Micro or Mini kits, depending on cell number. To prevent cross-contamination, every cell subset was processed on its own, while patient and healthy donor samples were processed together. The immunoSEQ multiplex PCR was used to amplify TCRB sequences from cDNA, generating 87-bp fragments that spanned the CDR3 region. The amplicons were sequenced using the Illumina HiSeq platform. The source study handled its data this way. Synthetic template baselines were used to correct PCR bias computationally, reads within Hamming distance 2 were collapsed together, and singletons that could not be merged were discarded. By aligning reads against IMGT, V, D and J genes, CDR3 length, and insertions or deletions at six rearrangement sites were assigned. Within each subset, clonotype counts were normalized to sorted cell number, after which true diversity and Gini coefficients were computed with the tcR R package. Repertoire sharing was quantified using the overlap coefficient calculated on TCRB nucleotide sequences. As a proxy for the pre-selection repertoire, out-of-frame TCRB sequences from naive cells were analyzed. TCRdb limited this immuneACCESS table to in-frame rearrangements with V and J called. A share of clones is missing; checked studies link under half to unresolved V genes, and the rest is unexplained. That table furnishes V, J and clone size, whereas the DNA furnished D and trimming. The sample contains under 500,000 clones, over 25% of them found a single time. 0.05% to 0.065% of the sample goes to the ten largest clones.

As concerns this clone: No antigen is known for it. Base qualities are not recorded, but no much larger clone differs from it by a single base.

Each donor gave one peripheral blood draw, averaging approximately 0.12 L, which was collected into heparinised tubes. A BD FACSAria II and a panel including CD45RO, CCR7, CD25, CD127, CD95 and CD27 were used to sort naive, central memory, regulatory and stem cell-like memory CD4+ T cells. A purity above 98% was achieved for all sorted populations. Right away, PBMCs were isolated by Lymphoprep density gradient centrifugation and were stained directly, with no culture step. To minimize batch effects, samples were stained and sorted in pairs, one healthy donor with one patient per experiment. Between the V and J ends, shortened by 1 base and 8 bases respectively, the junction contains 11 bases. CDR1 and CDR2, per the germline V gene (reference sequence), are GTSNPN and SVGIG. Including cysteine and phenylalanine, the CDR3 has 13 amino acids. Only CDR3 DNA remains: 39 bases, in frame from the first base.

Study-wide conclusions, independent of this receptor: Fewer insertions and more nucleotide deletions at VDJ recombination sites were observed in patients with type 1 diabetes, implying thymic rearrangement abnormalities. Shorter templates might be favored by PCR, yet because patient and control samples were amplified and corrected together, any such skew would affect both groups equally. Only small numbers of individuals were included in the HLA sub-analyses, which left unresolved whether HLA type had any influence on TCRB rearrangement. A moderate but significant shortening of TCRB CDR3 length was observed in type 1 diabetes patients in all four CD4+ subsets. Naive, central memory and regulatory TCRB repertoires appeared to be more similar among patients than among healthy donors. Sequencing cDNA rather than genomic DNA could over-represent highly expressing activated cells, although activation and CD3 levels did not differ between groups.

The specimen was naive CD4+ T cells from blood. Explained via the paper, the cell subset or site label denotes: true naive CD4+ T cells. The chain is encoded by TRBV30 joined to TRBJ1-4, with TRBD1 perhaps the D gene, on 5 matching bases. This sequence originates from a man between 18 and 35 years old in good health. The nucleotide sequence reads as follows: TGTGCCTGGAGTGGACAGTATGGGGAAAAACTGTTTTTT. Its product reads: CAWSGQYGEKLFF.